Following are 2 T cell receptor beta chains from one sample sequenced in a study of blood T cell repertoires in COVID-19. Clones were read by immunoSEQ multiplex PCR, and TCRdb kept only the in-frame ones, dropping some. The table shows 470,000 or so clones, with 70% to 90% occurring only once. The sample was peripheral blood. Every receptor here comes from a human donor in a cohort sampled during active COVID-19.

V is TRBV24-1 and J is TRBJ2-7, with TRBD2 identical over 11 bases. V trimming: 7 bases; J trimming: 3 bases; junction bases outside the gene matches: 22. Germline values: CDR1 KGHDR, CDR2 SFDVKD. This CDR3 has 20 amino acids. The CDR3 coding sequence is TGTGCCACCAGAGACGCGGGACTAGCGGACAAAAAGTGGCCCATCTACGAGCAGTACTTC. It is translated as CATRDAGLADKKWPIYEQYF.

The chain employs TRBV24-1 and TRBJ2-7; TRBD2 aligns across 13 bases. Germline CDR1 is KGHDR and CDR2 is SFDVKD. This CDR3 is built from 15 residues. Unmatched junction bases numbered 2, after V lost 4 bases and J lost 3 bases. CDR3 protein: CATSEGLAGVYEQYF. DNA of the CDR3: TGTGCCACCAGTGAAGGACTAGCGGGGGTCTACGAGCAGTACTTC.